This T cell receptor (beta chain) was captured by sequencing in a study of cytomegalovirus exposure and HLA in healthy donors (dated by TCRdb to 2017 to 2019). As for the study more broadly: According to a later analysis, the 120 or so validation repertoires were produced on the same platform as the roughly 600 repertoires of the first cohort. The study was designed to test whether signatures of past pathogen exposure could be identified by cataloging public T cell receptors. Besides the first cohort of roughly 640 subjects, a separate validation cohort made up of 120 different subjects was used. The study combined high-throughput TCR immunosequencing, statistical association of individual TCRs with disease status, and machine learning to predict cytomegalovirus infection status.

Paper-wide results and their limitations: The study listed approximately 150 TCR beta chains as associated with cytomegalovirus. A later analysis lacked HLA typing for the validation cohort, so it scored co-occurrence in that cohort across all 110 or so repertoires. In vitro tests confirmed that a few of the cytomegalovirus-associated TCR beta chains recognize cytomegalovirus antigens. Of the cluster scores, around 95% were above 0 in a later analysis, which found that TCRs clustered in the first cohort also tended to co-occur in the 90 to 150 validation repertoires. In both the original and validation cohorts, the classifier was reported to diagnose cytomegalovirus status with high specificity and sensitivity. Most TCR sequences were seen in very few donors, while some public TCRs were found in many individuals. According to the authors, the approach could potentially be generalized to other disease states and immunological phenotypes.

Library method: the immunoSEQ multiplex PCR assay. Per the source publication's procedure: A statistical classification framework was built for diagnosing cytomegalovirus status from the catalog of TCR beta chain sequences. Not all clones reach the TCRdb copy of this immuneACCESS table, which keeps in-frame sequences only. Checked studies attribute under half of the gap to unresolved V genes and leave the rest unexplained. The V and J calls and clone size come from that table; D and trimming were worked out from the DNA. In all, the sample holds a few hundred thousand clones, and about 92% of those were seen once. Jointly, the top ten make up roughly 3% of the sample. In this sample, this clone turned up once. Its antigen has not been determined. No much larger clone is present one base from it, and per-base qualities are unavailable. Donors formed part of the validation cohort, which comprised about 120 subjects and was distinct from the first cohort of under 850 subjects.

The CDR3 starts with the cysteine, ends with the phenylalanine, and has 12 residues. Only CDR3 DNA is held: 36 bases, read in frame from base 1. CDR1 and CDR2, per the germline V gene, are SQVTM and ANQGSEA. V is cut back by 6 bases and J by 8 bases, with 7 bases in the junction unmatched. The source is a woman aged 25 to 45 in good health and CMV-seronegative. What was sequenced was PBMCs. The chain couples TRBV29-1 to TRBJ2-1; 7 middle bases align to TRBD1. The CDR3 in this case is CSVASGTDEQFF. The DNA reads as follows: TGCAGCGTCGCCTCCGGGACAGATGAGCAGTTCTTC.